This T cell receptor beta chain originates from a study of pediatric ulcerative colitis. The CDR3 consists of 15 residues. The germline gives CDR1 SGHNT, CDR2 YYREEE (reference sequence). Trimming removed 3 bases from V and 0 bases from J; junction bases left unmatched: 5. The protocol was immunoSEQ multiplex PCR, while the TCRdb copy is restricted to in-frame clones and leaves out a portion. The sample lists about 64,000 clones; 80% to 90% were seen once. The rearrangement uses TRBV5-4 and TRBJ2-7; 8 nucleotides align to TRBD1. Specimen: blood. The sequence was obtained from a boy aged 5-17 years with severe ulcerative colitis. The DNA for the CDR3 is TGTGCCAGCAGCTATCAGGGGGCAAGCTCCTACGAGCAGTACTTC. Translated, it gives CASSYQGASSYEQYF.